The 2 T cell receptor beta chains reported below all come from one sample, sequenced in a study of vaccination and CD4 T cells after COVID-19. An Oncomine TCR Beta short-read assay was used to sequence the DNA from cultured CD4+ T cells. One entry per CDR3 protein, called by TCRdb with MiXCR from the PCR reads. The profile shows under 25,000 distinct CDR3 sequences, approximately 40% of them singletons. Their recognized antigens are unknown. The treatment here: roughly 10-day PBMC culture with coronavirus spike peptide pools or control peptides (ViraFEST assay). The sample here was CD4+ T cells from blood, cultured in vitro, taken after SARS-CoV-2 vaccination. The receptors here all came from a human donor who had recovered from COVID-19.

This chain links TRBV28 with TRBJ1-5; the D gene is possibly TRBD1 (6 bases). This CDR3 has 14 amino acids. V shed 2 bases and J shed 6 bases, with 11 bases lying between them. Germline V gene data show CDR1 as MDHEN and CDR2 as SYDVKM. CDR3 bases: TGTGCCAGCAGTTTACCAGGGGAGGCTCAGCCCCAGCATTTT. Protein product: CASSLPGEAQPQHF.

This chain joins TRBV20-1 and TRBJ2-1; D might be TRBD2 (6 bases). The CDR3 runs 15 residues. V was clipped by 2 bases and J by 5 bases, with 16 bases between them. The germline CDR1 and CDR2 sequences are DFQATT and SNEGSKA (reference sequence). Here the CDR3 reads CSARFRLVADNEQFF. The CDR3 region has the DNA TGCAGTGCTAGATTCCGACTAGTGGCGGACAATGAGCAGTTCTTC.